The present T cell receptor (beta chain) was sequenced within a study of response to subunit inactivated influenza vaccine. Germline V lookup: CDR1 ENHRY, CDR2 SYGVKD. The CDR3 extends over 14 amino acids. V was trimmed by 7 bases and J by 5 bases, leaving 12 bases between them. TCRdb ran MiXCR on the RT-PCR reads and lists one entry per CDR3 protein. The repertoire holds 500,000 to 550,000 distinct CDR3 sequences, with under 25% as singletons. Another study also made use of these data, one on T cells expressing NK-cell markers. That study adds: cDNA encoding TCR beta was synthesized via 5'RACE template switching incorporating UMIs. Sorted T-cell subsets CD3+CD56+NKG2C+, CD3+CD56+NKG2C- and CD3+CD56-NKG2C+ were TCR beta-sequenced. Leadership of the CD3+CD56-NKG2C+ fraction also belonged to these clonotypes in several donors.

The receptor comes from a man aged 50-59 years who received an inactivated influenza vaccine. The sequences come from CD4+ T cells sorted from PBMCs, collected about 13 days after vaccination. J is TRBJ1-6 and V is TRBV10-3; D remains ambiguous. For the CDR3, the DNA is TGTGCCATCACCAAGACGGAGAATAATTCACCCCTCCACTTT. Translating gives CAITKTENNSPLHF.